The 13 T cell receptor beta chains presented below share a single source sample, sequenced in a study of OX40 agonist ivuxolimab in advanced cancers. TCRdb keeps only in-frame clones here, not all; method: immunoSEQ multiplex PCR. The sample shows 45,000 to 55,000 clones, approximately 84% of them seen only once. Sequenced here: CD4+ or CD8+ T cells sorted from blood, sampled in a trial of the OX40 agonist ivuxolimab. The receptors were gathered from an adult with an advanced solid tumor such as melanoma, head and neck, liver or kidney cancer.

The rearrangement joins TRBV15 to TRBJ2-6; no clear D gene. The CDR3 totals 16 residues. The germline CDR1 and CDR2 sequences are LNHNV and YYDKDF (reference sequence). The germline V and J ends were trimmed by 4 bases and 0 bases, with 10 bases remaining between them. The CDR3 reads CATSTQVPSGANVLTF. The DNA for the CDR3 is TGTGCCACCAGCACTCAGGTCCCCTCTGGGGCCAACGTCCTGACTTTC.

The chain uses TRBV9 and TRBJ1-4; D is unresolved. The CDR3 is 15 residues long. The V gene lost 4 bases and the J gene lost 4 bases, with 14 bases spanning the gap. Germline loops: CDR1 SGDLS, CDR2 YYNGEE. The DNA for the CDR3 is TGTGCCAGCAGCCATTCGGAGGCATATAATGAAAAACTGTTTTTT. It codes for CASSHSEAYNEKLFF.

The rearrangement links TRBV25-1 to TRBJ1-1, with D unresolved. The CDR3 has 11 residues. V was cut by 4 bases and J by 10 bases, with 10 bases left in between. Germline values: CDR1 MGHDK, CDR2 SYGVNS. In DNA, the CDR3 is TGTGCCAGCAGTGGAGGGCGGTTAGCTTTCTTT. Protein: CASSGGRLAFF.

This clone has just one count. The gene calls are TRBV4-2 and TRBJ2-3; 8 positions match TRBD2. The CDR3 length is 15 residues. Trimming at V came to 0 bases and at J to 4 bases, leaving 3 bases not matched to a gene. Germline CDR1 and CDR2: LGHNA and YNFKEQ. For the CDR3, the DNA is TGTGCCAGCAGCCAAGATGCGCGGGGGGCAGATACGCAGTATTTT. Encoded protein: CASSQDARGADTQYF.

The chain combines TRBV4-2 with TRBJ1-5; D ambiguous. V lost 0 bases to trimming and J lost 0 bases, with 9 bases between them. CDR1 and CDR2 (germline): LGHNA, YNFKEQ. The CDR3 has 16 amino acids. CDR3 nucleotide sequence: TGTGCCAGCAGCCAAGAGACCCCCCTTAGCAATCAGCCCCAGCATTTT. The encoded protein is CASSQETPLSNQPQHF.

This clone was seen more than once but under ten times. This sample includes further DNA sequences coding for the same CDR3. This chain links TRBV7-9 with TRBJ1-1, with a tentative D call TRBD1 (6 bases). V was pared by 1 base and J by 5 bases, with 8 bases between. Germline V gene sequence: CDR1 SEHNR, CDR2 FQNEAQ (reference sequence). This CDR3 is 13 amino acids long. CDR3: CASSLGGGTEAFF. The CDR3 region has the DNA TGTGCCAGCAGCTTAGGAGGGGGAACTGAAGCTTTCTTT.

CDR3 nucleotides: TGTGCCAGCAGCCAAGATCTTGGCTCCTACAATGAGCAGTTCTTC. It specifies CASSQDLGSYNEQFF. This chain joins TRBV14 and TRBJ2-1, with unresolved D. The CDR3 is 15 residues long. The germline CDR1 and CDR2 sequences are SGHDN and FVKESK. Deletions cut 0 bases from V and 0 bases from J, with 6 bases between.

V and J are TRBV27 and TRBJ2-2, with D possibly matching TRBD1 (6 bases). Trimming shortened V by 5 bases and J by 3 bases, and 13 bases separated the two germline ends. The CDR3 runs 15 residues. Looked up from germline, CDR1 is MNHEY and CDR2 is SMNVEV (reference sequence). The CDR3 DNA reads TGTGCCAGCAGTCCTGGACAGAGAGACACCGGGGAGCTGTTTTTT. Its translation is CASSPGQRDTGELFF.

The chain has TRBV9 and TRBJ2-1; 7 bases are shared with TRBD1. The junction had 15 bases not matched to a gene; V was cut back by 4 bases and J by 8 bases. Germline assignment: CDR1 SGDLS and CDR2 YYNGEE. CDR3 length: 16 residues. The CDR3 sequence is CASSPRARGQGDEQFF. DNA of the CDR3: TGTGCCAGCAGCCCAAGGGCGAGGGGGCAAGGCGATGAGCAGTTCTTC.

The rearrangement uses TRBV19 and TRBJ1-5; TRBD1 aligns across 8 bases. The germline V gene encodes CDR1 LNHDA and CDR2 SQIVND (reference sequence). With 10 bases clipped from V and 4 bases from J, the junction kept 9 bases outside the gene matches. The CDR3 runs 14 residues. CDR3 region: CAILAGGKNQPQHF. The CDR3 DNA is TGTGCCATCCTGGCAGGGGGCAAGAATCAGCCCCAGCATTTT.

This clone was recorded only once. The chain links TRBV11-2 to TRBJ1-3; 8 positions agree with TRBD1. The V gene end was trimmed by 5 bases and the J gene end by 4 bases; junction bases not matched to a gene: 10. Germline V gene lookup returns CDR1 SGHAT and CDR2 FQNNGV. CDR3 length: 16 amino acids. The CDR3 DNA follows: TGTGCCAGCAGCCCTAGGACAGGGATGAGGGGAAACACCATATATTTT. It yields the protein CASSPRTGMRGNTIYF.

V and J are TRBV7-2 and TRBJ2-5; the match to TRBD2 covers 7 bases. Unmatched junction bases numbered 3, after V lost 5 bases and J lost 0 bases. This CDR3 contains 14 residues. The germline CDR1 and CDR2 sequences are SGHTA and FQGNSA. The CDR3 protein is CASSQGTNQETQYF. CDR3 coding DNA: TGTGCCAGCAGCCAAGGGACTAACCAAGAGACCCAGTACTTC.

V is TRBV7-2 and J is TRBJ2-5; a weak D match, TRBD1 (5 bases). The J call is doubtful: the DNA matches TRBJ2-7 better. Germline CDR1 SGHTA, CDR2 FQGNSA. CDR3 size: 12 residues. CDR3 coding DNA: TGTGCCAGCACCGGCCGAAGGGGCGAGCAGTACTTC. It translates to CASTGRRGEQYF.